This T cell receptor beta chain was captured by sequencing in a study of response to subunit inactivated influenza vaccine. Regarding the study as a whole: The authors offered the suggestion that each seasonal influenza vaccination recruits few new T cells.

This clonotype has a handful of counts. The antigen is undetermined. TCRdb reanalysed the RT-PCR reads using MiXCR and keeps one entry per CDR3 protein. The profile shows 300,000 to 350,000 distinct CDR3 sequences, around 22% of them singletons. The CDR3 sequence is 14 residues long. Trimming removed 3 bases from V and 1 base from J, with 10 bases in between. Germline CDR1 is DFQATT and CDR2 is SNEGSKA (reference sequence). The TCR sequence derives from a man between 50 and 69 years old who received an inactivated influenza vaccine. This specimen consisted of PBMCs from blood, obtained roughly 20 months after vaccination. The chain links TRBV20-1 to TRBJ1-5; no definite D call. CDR3 residues: CSASEGRSNQPQHF. DNA of the CDR3: TGCAGTGCTAGTGAGGGAAGGAGCAATCAGCCCCAGCATTTT.